A selection of T cell receptor beta chains follows, all from one sample in a study of human CD8 memory T cell subsets. TCRdb reprocessed the 5' RACE reads and reports one entry per CDR3 protein, with no DNA. The sample is made up of around 10,000 distinct CDR3 sequences, and the top ten hold around 19% of it. Sample: CD8+ T cells from PBMCs. Receptors originate from a human donor in good health. The CDR3 runs from the conserved cysteine through the conserved F or W. Clone size is shown for a subset of rows, as once, few, many or a class of expanded clone.

v_gene	abundance	j_gene	CDR3aa
TRBV7-2	medium-sized	TRBJ2-7	CASSPRWVAGDEQYF
TRBV7-8	-	TRBJ2-1	CASSPESGDYHEQFF
TRBV6-4	-	TRBJ2-1	CASSDKASGPYNEQFF
TRBV4-1	-	TRBJ2-1	CASSPGQGWTGEQFF
TRBV20-1	-	TRBJ2-7	CSARDLMTESYEQYF
TRBV6-5	-	TRBJ2-1	CASSYGIGEFDEQFF
TRBV6-1	-	TRBJ2-7	CASGSGTTYEQYF
TRBV5-1	-	TRBJ2-2	CASSPSLAGIAGELFF
TRBV5-1	-	TRBJ1-6	CASSLYGPPNSPLHF
TRBV5-1	-	TRBJ2-2	CASSPRDRSTGELFF
TRBV7-9	-	TRBJ2-5	CASSRDSFQETQYF
TRBV7-9	medium-sized	TRBJ2-3	CASSPLDGADTQYF
TRBV4-2	medium-sized	TRBJ1-2	CASSQDGGTLTGAYGYTF
TRBV16	-	TRBJ2-1	CASSQSSGSRNEQFF
TRBV2	-	TRBJ2-3	CASQNGSGGFGTDTQYF
TRBV9	-	TRBJ2-1	CASSPGQGREWGNEQFF
TRBV27	-	TRBJ2-3	CASSPFAGSTDTQYF
TRBV4-3	-	TRBJ2-3	CASSEETDGIIDTQYF
TRBV6-5	-	TRBJ2-5	CASTARREGEETQYF
TRBV28	-	TRBJ1-2	CASSFSTGWNGYTF
TRBV28	-	TRBJ1-2	CASSFLQFNYGYTF
TRBV29-1	-	TRBJ1-2	CSDGTGGGYTF
TRBV4-3	-	TRBJ2-7	CASSAASGRGEQYF
TRBV3-1	-	TRBJ2-3	CASRQMGSGDTQYF
TRBV7-2	-	TRBJ2-2	CASSFPGTGELFF
TRBV29-1	medium-sized	TRBJ1-1	CSVVARGEAFF
TRBV24-1	-	TRBJ2-1	CATSDRAGSSYNEQFF
TRBV15	-	TRBJ2-1	CATSLRGGANEQFF
TRBV5-1	-	TRBJ1-1	CASSLGQGGNTEAFF
TRBV21-1	-	TRBJ2-2	CASSKLTSGTTTNTGELFF
TRBV28	-	TRBJ2-7	CASSLIGSYYEQYF
TRBV7-2	-	TRBJ2-1	CASSFVLSTQSYNEQFF
TRBV9	-	TRBJ2-5	CASSTGDAEETQYF
TRBV19	-	TRBJ2-5	CASSNTAQETQYF
TRBV7-2	medium-sized	TRBJ2-3	CASSLGTGLRADTQYF
TRBV7-2	-	TRBJ1-5	CASSPGTGVTQPQHF
TRBV12-3/TRBV12-4	-	TRBJ1-5	CASSRSTSGGPQHF